These 21 T cell receptor beta chains were all obtained from the same sample, sequenced in a study of fetal regulatory T cell absence and autoimmunity. Produced via immunoSEQ multiplex PCR; TCRdb's table is partial and in-frame only. The sample records more than 85,000 clones, about two thirds being singletons. The source material was pancreas tissue. These receptors originate from a male donor with IPEX syndrome.

The DNA for the CDR3 is TGCAGCGTTGGAGGCGGACTTGGAACCTACGAGCAGTACTTC. Translating gives CSVGGGLGTYEQYF. J is TRBJ2-7 and V is TRBV29-1; D possibly corresponds to TRBD2 (5 bases). Germline CDR1 SQVTM, CDR2 ANQGSEA. This CDR3 is built from 14 residues. V was cut by 4 bases and J by 2 bases, with 15 bases left in between.

In its sample, this clone was seen a few times. The CDR3 protein is CASSESDYLPETQYF. The CDR3 DNA reads TGTGCCAGCAGTGAAAGCGACTACCTCCCAGAGACCCAGTACTTC. The rearrangement uses TRBV6-1 and TRBJ2-5; TRBD2 is a possible D gene (5 bases). The CDR3 is made up of 15 amino acids. The V end was cut by 2 bases, the J end by 4 bases, with 14 bases between. CDR1 and CDR2 (germline): MNHNS, SASEGT.

The chain couples TRBV19 to TRBJ1-1; 7 nucleotides match TRBD1. The CDR3 length is 13 residues. V was pared by 7 bases and J by 4 bases, with 6 bases of the junction left unmatched. Per the germline V gene, CDR1 is LNHDA and CDR2 is SQIVND (reference sequence). CDR3 region: CASKKQGFTEAFF. The DNA for the CDR3 is TGTGCCAGTAAAAAACAGGGGTTCACTGAAGCTTTCTTT.

The rearrangement uses TRBV5-1 and TRBJ2-7; D is perhaps TRBD1 (6 bases). This CDR3 has 15 amino acids. Germline V gives CDR1 SGHRS, CDR2 YFSETQ. V shed 2 bases and J shed 2 bases, with 14 bases lying between them. The DNA of the CDR3 is TGCGCCAGCAGCTTCGGGACATATTTCCCCTACGAGCAGTACTTC. This codes for CASSFGTYFPYEQYF. Looking up the rest from reference TRBV5-1 and TRBJ2-7 gives the full variable domain: KAGVTQTPRYLIKTRGQQVTLSCSPISGHRSVSWYQQTPGQGLQFLFEYFSETQRNKGNFPGRFSGRQFSNSRSEMNVSTLELGDSALYLCASSFGTYFPYEQYFGPGTRLTVT.

The chain has TRBV6-5 and TRBJ1-2; TRBD1 might be the D (5 bases). V was cut by 6 bases and J by 4 bases, with 9 bases left in between. Germline lookup yields CDR1 MNHEY and CDR2 SVGAGI. This CDR3 comprises 12 residues. The CDR3 coding sequence is TGTGCCAGCAGCCGGGACCTCTATGGCTACACCTTC. Its translation: CASSRDLYGYTF.

The chain carries TRBV19 and TRBJ2-1; possibly TRBD2 for D (5 bases). The germline V gene has CDR1 LNHDA and CDR2 SQIVND (reference sequence). This CDR3 has 11 amino acids. Trimming stripped 1 base from V and 10 bases from J, with 5 bases between. CDR3 region: CASSIAGEQFF. The CDR3 DNA is TGTGCCAGTAGTATAGCGGGGGAGCAGTTCTTC.

The chain carries TRBV10-2 and TRBJ2-7; D might be TRBD2 (5 bases). Trimming cost V 8 bases and J 1 base, with 9 bases left between them. CDR3 size: 12 residues. CDR1 is WSHSY and CDR2 is SAAADI in the germline V gene. The CDR3: CASLANSYEQYF. CDR3 bases: TGCGCCAGCCTAGCCAATTCCTACGAGCAGTACTTC.

The chain combines TRBV2 with TRBJ1-1, with unresolved D. The CDR3 length is 13 residues. CDR1 is SNHLY and CDR2 is FYNNEI in the germline V gene. V lost 5 bases to trimming and J lost 1 base, with 8 bases between them. The CDR3 is CASSFNKNTEAFF. The CDR3 nucleotides read TGTGCCAGCAGTTTTAACAAGAACACTGAAGCTTTCTTT.

V and J are TRBV6-6 and TRBJ2-5; possible D gene TRBD1, 6 bases. Germline CDR1 reads MNHNY; CDR2 reads SVGAGI (reference sequence). The CDR3 runs 13 residues. V was trimmed by 5 bases and J by 2 bases, leaving 9 bases between them. This chain's CDR3 is CASSAGEQETQYF. CDR3 coding DNA: TGTGCCAGCAGTGCAGGGGAACAAGAGACCCAGTACTTC.

This chain connects TRBV25-1 to TRBJ1-2, with unresolved D. This CDR3 is built from 13 residues. Trimming removed 6 bases at V and 0 bases at J, with 8 bases between. Looked up from germline, CDR1 is MGHDK and CDR2 is SYGVNS. CDR3 bases: TGTGCCAGCAGCCAGGCCGCTAACTATGGCTACACCTTC. It is translated as CASSQAANYGYTF.

The chain couples TRBV5-1 to TRBJ2-3, with D perhaps given as TRBD1 or TRBD2 (5 bases each). The CDR3 is 14 residues long. V gave up 0 bases and J gave up 1 base, with 6 bases separating them. Per the germline V gene, CDR1 is SGHRS and CDR2 is YFSETQ. DNA of the CDR3: TGCGCCAGCAGCTTGGGAGGGGGCACAGATACGCAGTATTTT. Encoded protein: CASSLGGGTDTQYF.

The gene calls are TRBV10-3 and TRBJ2-2; 8 bases are shared with TRBD1. CDR3 length: 13 amino acids. V dropped 5 bases and J dropped 7; count of bases not matched to a gene: 3. Germline CDR1 reads ENHRY; CDR2 reads SYGVKD. Here the CDR3 DNA reads TGTGCCATCAGTCGACAGGGGATCGGGGAGCTGTTTTTT. Its protein is CAISRQGIGELFF.

This chain joins TRBV5-1 and TRBJ2-5; D not resolved. V lost 1 base to trimming and J lost 5 bases, with 9 bases between them. CDR1 and CDR2 (germline): SGHRS, YFSETQ. This CDR3 spans 13 amino acids. The CDR3 sequence: CASSLSVLETQYF. DNA for the CDR3: TGCGCCAGCAGCTTGTCCGTACTTGAGACCCAGTACTTC.

V is TRBV29-1 and J is TRBJ2-7, with 9 bases lining up with TRBD2. The trim removed 4 bases at V and 2 bases at J, leaving 0 bases unmatched. The V gene's germline CDR1 is SQVTM and CDR2 ANQGSEA. The CDR3 contains 12 residues. The DNA of the CDR3 is TGCAGCGTTGGGACTAGCGCCTACGAGCAGTACTTC. As protein: CSVGTSAYEQYF.

This clone has a single count. With a much larger clone just one base away, this may be a read error. J is TRBJ2-7 and V is TRBV11-1; 11 nucleotides align to TRBD1. V lost 3 bases and J lost 3; bases outside the gene matches: 1. This CDR3 has 14 residues. CDR1 SGHAT and CDR2 FQDESV come from the germline V gene (reference sequence). The CDR3 sequence: CASSLGTGGYEQYF. The CDR3 nucleotides read TGTGCCAGCAGCTTGGGGACAGGGGGCTACGAGCAGTACTTC.

The chain links TRBV7-9 to TRBJ1-2; D is unclear. CDR3 size: 13 residues. The germline V and J ends were trimmed by 3 bases and 2 bases, with 7 bases remaining between them. Germline V gene lookup returns CDR1 SEHNR and CDR2 FQNEAQ (reference sequence). The CDR3 protein is CASSFDTNYGYTF. The CDR3 nucleotides are TGTGCCAGCAGCTTTGACACCAACTATGGCTACACCTTC.

This rearrangement joins TRBV5-5 to TRBJ1-2, with a weak D call TRBD1 (5 bases). CDR3 length: 18 residues. Germline V gene data show CDR1 as SGHKS and CDR2 as YYEKEE (reference sequence). V was shortened by 0 bases and J by 7 bases, with 25 bases between the two germline ends. The CDR3 protein is CASSLAPTMAGKVSGYTF. The CDR3 DNA reads TGTGCCAGCAGCTTGGCCCCAACTATGGCAGGGAAAGTGAGTGGCTACACCTTC.

The chain has TRBV11-2 and TRBJ2-1; tentative D call: TRBD1 (6 bases). Germline CDR1 reads SGHAT; CDR2 reads FQNNGV. V lost 3 bases, J lost 10 bases, and 19 bases lay in between. The CDR3 loop spans 15 amino acids. CDR3 in amino acids: CASSLGLTGSGEQFF. In nucleotides, the CDR3 is TGTGCCAGCAGCTTGGGGTTGACAGGTTCGGGGGAGCAGTTCTTC.

V and J are TRBV10-2 and TRBJ2-2; no clear D. CDR1 and CDR2 from the germline V gene are WSHSY and SAAADI. There are 12 residues in the CDR3. The V gene lost 6 bases and the J gene lost 7 bases, with 9 bases spanning the gap. CDR3 loop: CASRTTVGELFF. The CDR3 bases are TGCGCCAGCAGGACCACCGTCGGGGAGCTGTTTTTT.

This clone came up a few times. V and J are TRBV6-5 and TRBJ1-2; 9 nucleotides match TRBD1. The CDR3 covers 15 residues. Germline V gene sequence: CDR1 MNHEY, CDR2 SVGAGI. Germline trimming cut 3 bases from V and 4 bases from J; bases unmatched to any gene: 6. The CDR3 DNA is TGTGCCAGCAGTTATGCCGACAGGGGGGGCTATGGCTACACCTTC. This encodes CASSYADRGGYGYTF.

The CDR3 is CASSYQPWPNTEAFF. CDR3 sequence (DNA): TGTGCCAGCAGTTATCAACCTTGGCCGAACACTGAAGCTTTCTTT. The chain links TRBV6-5 to TRBJ1-1; no firm D call. Trimming left V 3 bases short and J 1 base short, with 12 bases between. The CDR3 sequence is 15 residues long. Germline V CDR1 and CDR2: MNHEY, SVGAGI.